Listed here is a single T cell receptor (beta chain). The antigen it binds to is not known. There are no base qualities to consult, and no much larger clone falls within one base. The immunoSEQ Assay, a bias-controlled multiplex PCR, was used to amplify TCRbeta CDR3 regions from genomic DNA. As for the authors' bioinformatics: Nucleated cell counts per sample were estimated from amplification of reference gene primers within the assay. Sequence reads were collapsed and filtered to measure the absolute abundance of every unique TCRbeta CDR3 rearrangement. For each sample, productive Simpson clonality was calculated as the square root of Simpson's diversity index over productive rearrangements. TCRdb took over this immuneACCESS table, retaining in-frame rearrangements with V and J assigned. Such tables are incomplete; in checked studies, under half of the missing clones stem from an unresolved V gene, and the remainder is unexplained. The D gene and trimming were derived from the DNA, and the V and J assignments and clone size from that table. Within this sample are around 50,000 clones, with roughly 85% of them counted one time only. Roughly 5.2% of the sample goes to the ten largest clones.

Whole blood was collected in K2EDTA tubes by collaborating institutions according to the institutions' own protocols. For TCRbeta analysis, collaborators shipped samples in one of three forms: frozen whole blood, isolated PBMCs, or DNA extracted from either of those sample types. V is cut by 0 bases and J by 5 bases, and the space between the germline ends is 23 bases. Including the terminal cysteine and phenylalanine, the CDR3 comprises 19 residues. Just CDR3 DNA is preserved here, 57 bases in frame from base 1. CDR1 SEHNR and CDR2 FQNEAQ were looked up in the germline V gene (reference sequence). The data originate from a study of blood T cell repertoires in COVID-19 (dated by TCRdb to 2018 to 2021). At the level of the whole study: Samples from collaborators originated in the United States, Italy and Spain and spanned both the acute and convalescent phases of COVID-19. The material from the prospective study consisted of cDNA or gDNA derived from T cells, B-cell-depleted T cells, or PBMCs. Subjects who had been exposed to COVID-19, were actively infected with it, or had recovered from it provided the deeply sampled blood TCRbeta repertoires that made up the dataset. The repertoires were released in a freely available public database intended as a resource for research on the immune response to SARS-CoV-2. Samples were obtained from the ongoing ImmuneRACE study (first 160 participants) and from approximately 1,200 subjects provided by 6 global collaborators. Sample metadata almost always included a de-identified subject ID, COVID-19 status, age in years and sex. HLA class I and class II types, where available, came from metadata supplied by the sample provider rather than from assay-based typing. Results and caveats for the whole study, not just this receptor: The amount of clinical and demographic metadata varied by source and participant and was provided uncurated.

This TCR came from a human donor in a cohort sampled during active COVID-19. The source material was peripheral blood. The chain links TRBV7-9 with TRBJ2-1; TRBD1 could be the D gene, as 6 bases match. The DNA sequence follows: TGTGCCAGCAGCTTAGCGGGTTGGGGGCCCCGGGGTAGAGACAATGAGCAGTTCTTC. This sequence encodes CASSLAGWGPRGRDNEQFF.